The 4 T cell receptor beta chains presented below share a single source sample, sequenced in a study of control samples from healthy donors and cancer patients. Sequencing used immunoSEQ multiplex PCR; TCRdb keeps in-frame clones, though not all of them. There are roughly 190,000 clones in the sample; about nine tenths occur only once, and 1.5% lies in the top ten. Material for sequencing was blood. These receptors were collected from a woman under 40 in good health.

The gene calls are TRBV12-5 and TRBJ1-2; D not certain. V gave up 2 bases and J gave up 6 bases, with 10 bases separating them. Germline-derived CDR1 and CDR2 are LGHNT and FRNRAP. This CDR3 has 13 residues. CDR3 bases: TGTGCTAGTGGTTTGAAGGAGACGGATGGCTACACCTTC. Translated, it gives CASGLKETDGYTF.

This sequence joins TRBV4-3 and TRBJ2-7, with 8 positions matching TRBD2. Trimming at V came to 4 bases and at J to 6 bases, leaving 8 bases not matched to a gene. Looked up from germline, CDR1 is LGHNA and CDR2 is YSLEER. The CDR3 is 14 residues long. DNA for the CDR3: TGCGCCAGCAGCCGAAAAGCGGGAGTAGGCGAGCAGTACTTC. The encoded protein is CASSRKAGVGEQYF.

The chain employs TRBV5-5 and TRBJ2-1; no definite D call. CDR3 length: 13 residues. Germline-derived CDR1 and CDR2 are SGHKS and YYEKEE (reference sequence). Deletions cut 0 bases from V and 4 bases from J, with 5 bases between. The CDR3, as DNA: TGTGCCAGCAGCTTGGACGGATACAATGAGCAGTTCTTC. This gives the protein CASSLDGYNEQFF.

The chain joins TRBV4-2 to TRBJ2-5; TRBD1 matches at 8 bases. CDR1 LGHNA and CDR2 YNFKEQ come from the germline V gene. The V gene end was trimmed by 3 bases and the J gene end by 4 bases; junction bases not matched to a gene: 7. The CDR3 consists of 15 residues. Here the CDR3 DNA reads TGTGCCAGCAGCCAGACAGGGGAAGGTGTAGAGACCCAGTACTTC. Amino acids: CASSQTGEGVETQYF.